A selection of T cell receptor beta chains follows, all from one sample in a study of PD-L1 blockade in urothelial cancer. Data came from immunoSEQ multiplex PCR; TCRdb stores just in-frame clones and leaves some out. Of about 50,000 clones listed, around 84% were seen once; the top ten hold 3% to 4%. The source material was PBMCs, sampled around atezolizumab (anti-PD-L1) treatment. These receptors came from a man in his 70s with urothelial cancer. Each CDR3 is given with its conserved first and last residue. Fields, in order: CDR3 DNA, CDR3 protein, V gene, J gene, clone size, D gene. D genes are given only for firm matches. Size is omitted from some rows. Given values are once, few, many or a class for expanded clones.

cdr3_nt: TGTGCCAGCATTCGGGGGGCAAGAGCAGGGGACACTGAAGCTTTCTTT
cdr3_aa: CASIRGARAGDTEAFF
v_call: TRBV2
j_call: TRBJ1-1
clone_size: -
d_call: -

cdr3_nt: TGTGCCTACAAAGGGGGGGCACGGGGTAATGAAAAACTGTTTTTT
cdr3_aa: CAYKGGARGNEKLFF
v_call: TRBV21-1
j_call: TRBJ1-4
clone_size: -
d_call: -

cdr3_nt: TGTGCCATCCGCGGAGTAGCGGGAGACTCAGATACGCAGTATTTT
cdr3_aa: CAIRGVAGDSDTQYF
v_call: TRBV10-3
j_call: TRBJ2-3
clone_size: -
d_call: TRBD2

cdr3_nt: TGCGCCAGCAGCTTGACCAGGGATAGAAACACCATATATTTT
cdr3_aa: CASSLTRDRNTIYF
v_call: TRBV5-1
j_call: TRBJ1-3
clone_size: -
d_call: -

cdr3_nt: TGTGCCAGCGGCTTTGACGGGGGCGAGCAGTACTTC
cdr3_aa: CASGFDGGEQYF
v_call: TRBV27
j_call: TRBJ2-7
clone_size: -
d_call: -

cdr3_nt: TGTGCCAGCAGACCCGCGGGGGGTAGCCAGTACTTC
cdr3_aa: CASRPAGGSQYF
v_call: TRBV28
j_call: TRBJ2-5
clone_size: -
d_call: TRBD2

cdr3_nt: TGTGCCAGCAGTTTCAGTCCAAGGGGGCTTAGTGGCTACACCTTC
cdr3_aa: CASSFSPRGLSGYTF
v_call: TRBV6-6
j_call: TRBJ1-2
clone_size: -
d_call: TRBD1

cdr3_nt: TGTGCCAGTACCCCCTCAGCCCCCGGGACAGGGTTTGACGAGCAGTACTTC
cdr3_aa: CASTPSAPGTGFDEQYF
v_call: TRBV19
j_call: TRBJ2-7
clone_size: -
d_call: TRBD1

cdr3_nt: TGTGCCAGTAGTATCCTTGGAGCGGGAGGAGAGACCCAGTACTTC
cdr3_aa: CASSILGAGGETQYF
v_call: TRBV19
j_call: TRBJ2-5
clone_size: -
d_call: TRBD2

cdr3_nt: TGTGCCTGGGCTAAGGGAGGGTGGGGAAACACCATATATTTT
cdr3_aa: CAWAKGGWGNTIYF
v_call: TRBV30
j_call: TRBJ1-3
clone_size: -
d_call: -

cdr3_nt: TGTGCCAGTAGTGCGGGACTCCGAGGGGCTTACAATGAGCAGTTCTTC
cdr3_aa: CASSAGLRGAYNEQFF
v_call: TRBV19
j_call: TRBJ2-1
clone_size: -
d_call: -

cdr3_nt: TGTGCCACCCAGGGTATCAACGAGCAGTACTTC
cdr3_aa: CATQGINEQYF
v_call: TRBV28
j_call: TRBJ2-7
clone_size: -
d_call: -

cdr3_nt: TGTGCCAGCAGACGCACCTCCGGTACTGAAGCTTTCTTT
cdr3_aa: CASRRTSGTEAFF
v_call: TRBV28
j_call: TRBJ1-1
clone_size: once
d_call: -

cdr3_nt: TGTGCCAGCAGCTTCCTACAGGGGCGCGGGACTGAAGCTTTCTTT
cdr3_aa: CASSFLQGRGTEAFF
v_call: TRBV7-9
j_call: TRBJ1-1
clone_size: once
d_call: TRBD1

cdr3_nt: TGCAGCGTAGCAGACGGAGTCCTTGGCAATCAGCCCCAGCATTTT
cdr3_aa: CSVADGVLGNQPQHF
v_call: TRBV29-1
j_call: TRBJ1-5
clone_size: few
d_call: -

cdr3_nt: TGTGCCAGCAGCCAAGCCGGGGGGAACACCGGGGAGCTGTTTTTT
cdr3_aa: CASSQAGGNTGELFF
v_call: TRBV4-2
j_call: TRBJ2-2
clone_size: -
d_call: -

cdr3_nt: TGTGCCAGTAGCCGAACCGCCACAGGGTTCGAGCAGTACTTC
cdr3_aa: CASSRTATGFEQYF
v_call: TRBV19
j_call: TRBJ2-7
clone_size: -
d_call: -

cdr3_nt: TGTGCCAGTAGTCCGCGGACAGGGGGCGGTGATACGCAGTATTTT
cdr3_aa: CASSPRTGGGDTQYF
v_call: TRBV19
j_call: TRBJ2-3
clone_size: -
d_call: TRBD1